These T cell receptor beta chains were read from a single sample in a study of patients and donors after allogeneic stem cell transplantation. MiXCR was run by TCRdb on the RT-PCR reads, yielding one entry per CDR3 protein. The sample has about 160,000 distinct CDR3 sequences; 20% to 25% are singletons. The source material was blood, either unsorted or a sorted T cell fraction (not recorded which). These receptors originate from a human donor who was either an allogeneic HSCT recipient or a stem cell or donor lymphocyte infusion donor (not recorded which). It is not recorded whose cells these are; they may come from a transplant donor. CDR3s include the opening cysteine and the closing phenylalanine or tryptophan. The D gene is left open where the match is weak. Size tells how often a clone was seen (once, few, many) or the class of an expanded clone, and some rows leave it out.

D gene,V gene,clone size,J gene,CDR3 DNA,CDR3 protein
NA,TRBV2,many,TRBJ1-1,TGTGCCAGCAGTGAAGTTTCCAGGGACATTGAAGCTTTCTTT,CASSEVSRDIEAFF
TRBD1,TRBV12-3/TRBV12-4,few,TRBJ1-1,TGTGCCATATCCGGGACAGGGTTCACTGAAGCTTTCTTT,CAISGTGFTEAFF
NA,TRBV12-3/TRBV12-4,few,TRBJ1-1,TGTGCCAGCAGTTTGGATCGAGGTCGGTGGCAGGGGAGGGATAGTAGCACTGAAGCTTTCTTT,CASSLDRGRWQGRDSSTEAFF
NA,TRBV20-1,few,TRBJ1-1,TGCAGTGCTACGGAGACAGGCCCGGTGAACACTGAAGCTTTCTTT,CSATETGPVNTEAFF
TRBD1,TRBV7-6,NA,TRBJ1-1,TGTGCCAGCAGCCCGCTATCGGGACAGATGAACACTGAAGCTTTCTTT,CASSPLSGQMNTEAFF
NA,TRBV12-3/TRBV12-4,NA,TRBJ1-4,TGTGCCAGCAGTGCGGACCCCCAAGTTGACGAAAAACTGTTTTTT,CASSADPQVDEKLFF
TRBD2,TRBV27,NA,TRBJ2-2,TGTGCCAGCAGTTCGCCGGGGGGAACCGGGGAGCTGTTTTTT,CASSSPGGTGELFF
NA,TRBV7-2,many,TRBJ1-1,TGTGCCAGCAGCTTAGGGGTGGCGAGCACTGAAGCTTTCTTT,CASSLGVASTEAFF
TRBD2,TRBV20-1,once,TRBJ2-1,TGCAGTGCTGAAACTAGCGGGGGGGCCTGGGTCAATGAGCAGTTCTTC,CSAETSGGAWVNEQFF
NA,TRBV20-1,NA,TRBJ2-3,TGCAGTGCTAGTGATAGTGGGAGCACAGATACGCAGTATTTT,CSASDSGSTDTQYF
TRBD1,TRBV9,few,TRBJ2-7,TGTGCCAGCAGCGAAAAACCGGGACAGGGCCCCTACGAGCAGTACTTC,CASSEKPGQGPYEQYF
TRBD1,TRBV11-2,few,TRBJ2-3,TGTGCCAGCAGCTTATCGGCAGGGGGCCTGGATACGCAGTATTTT,CASSLSAGGLDTQYF
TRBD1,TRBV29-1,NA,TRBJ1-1,TGCAGCGTTGAGAAGGCAGGGGGTAACACTGAAGCTTTCTTT,CSVEKAGGNTEAFF
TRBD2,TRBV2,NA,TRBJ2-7,TGTGCCAGCACTCCTACGACTAGCGGACTCGTTTACGAGCAGTACTTC,CASTPTTSGLVYEQYF
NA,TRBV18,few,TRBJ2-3,TGTGCCAGCTCACAGTCACACACGACGGGGGCAGATACGCAGTATTTT,CASSQSHTTGADTQYF
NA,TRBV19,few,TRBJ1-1,TGTGCCAGTAGTATGAGCTCCAGTGGGGGCACTGAAGCTTTCTTT,CASSMSSSGGTEAFF
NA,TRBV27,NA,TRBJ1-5,TGTGCCAGCAGGGGGACATTGAATCAGCCCCAGCATTTT,CASRGTLNQPQHF
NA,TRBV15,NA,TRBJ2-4,TGTGCCACCAGCAATGGACAGCTAGCCAAAAACATTCAGTACTTC,CATSNGQLAKNIQYF
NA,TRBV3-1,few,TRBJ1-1,TGTGCCAGCAGCCCGGTCGGGGGCGATCTGAACACTGAAGCTTTCTTT,CASSPVGGDLNTEAFF
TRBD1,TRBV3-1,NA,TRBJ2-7,TGTGCCAGCAGCTACAAGGGACAGGGGTTGAACGAGCAGTACTTC,CASSYKGQGLNEQYF
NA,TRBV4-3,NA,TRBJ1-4,TGCGCCAGCAGCCAAGATTCGGGGTGGGGTGAAAAACTGTTTTTT,CASSQDSGWGEKLFF
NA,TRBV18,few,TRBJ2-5,TGTGCCAGCTCACCAAGGGAGACCCAGTACTTC,CASSPRETQYF
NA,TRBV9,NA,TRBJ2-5,TGTGCCAGCAGCGCCGAAGTGGGGGTTCAAGAGACCCAGTACTTC,CASSAEVGVQETQYF
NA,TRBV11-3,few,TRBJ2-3,TGTGCCAGCAGCTCCTTGGAGAGAGCAGATACGCAGTATTTT,CASSSLERADTQYF
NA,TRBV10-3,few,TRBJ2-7,TGTGCCATCAATGACAGGCCTTACTCCTACGAGCAGTACTTC,CAINDRPYSYEQYF
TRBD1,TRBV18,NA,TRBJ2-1,TGTGCCAGCTCACCAAAGGACAGGGGGAGAAGTGAGCAGTTCTTC,CASSPKDRGRSEQFF
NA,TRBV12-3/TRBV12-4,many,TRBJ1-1,TGTGCCAGCAGTTTCCCGTTAGGTATGGACACTGAAGCTTTCTTT,CASSFPLGMDTEAFF
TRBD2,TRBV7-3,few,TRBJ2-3,TGTGCCAGCAGCTTGACGGGAGGATGGGCAGATACGCAGTATTTT,CASSLTGGWADTQYF
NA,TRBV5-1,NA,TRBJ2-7,TGCGCCAGCAGCTTGAGCAACAGCCCATCCTACGAGCAGTACTTC,CASSLSNSPSYEQYF
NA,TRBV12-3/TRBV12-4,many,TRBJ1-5,TGTGCCAGCAGCCCCAGGGCAAGCAATCAGCCCCAGCATTTT,CASSPRASNQPQHF
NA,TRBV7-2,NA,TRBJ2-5,TGTGCCAGCAGCCCCTCCGGGGCTTTAGAGACCCAGTACTTC,CASSPSGALETQYF
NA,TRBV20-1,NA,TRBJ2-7,TGCAGTGCTAGGAGGCAGGCCGGGAGTTACGAGCAGTACTTC,CSARRQAGSYEQYF
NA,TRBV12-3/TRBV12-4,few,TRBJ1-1,TGTGCCAGCAGTTTTAGGAGGGGGAAGTTACTCTTT,CASSFRRGKLLF
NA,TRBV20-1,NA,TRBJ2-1,TGCAGTGCCTTAGTAGGGGGTGAGCAGTTCTTC,CSALVGGEQFF
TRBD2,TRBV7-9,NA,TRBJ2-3,TGTGCCAGCAGCCCCCTAGCGGGGGGGCGTTCAGATACGCAGTATTTT,CASSPLAGGRSDTQYF
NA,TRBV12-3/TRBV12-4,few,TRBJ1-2,TGTGCCAGCAGCCGCTCAGGGGAGGTTGGCTACACCTTC,CASSRSGEVGYTF
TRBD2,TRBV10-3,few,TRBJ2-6,TGTGCCATCAAGGCTAGCGGTAACTCTGGGGCCAACGTCCTGACTTTC,CAIKASGNSGANVLTF
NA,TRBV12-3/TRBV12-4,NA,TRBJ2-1,TGTGCCAGCAGTAGAGAACGGGCCTATGAGCAGTTCTTC,CASSRERAYEQFF
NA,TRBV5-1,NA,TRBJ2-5,TGCGCCAGCAGCTTACCAGAAGAGACCCAGTACTTC,CASSLPEETQYF
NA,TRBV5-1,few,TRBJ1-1,TGCGCCAGCAGCTTAGGGTCAGCGAACACTGAAGCTTTCTTT,CASSLGSANTEAFF
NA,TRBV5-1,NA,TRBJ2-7,TGCGCCAGCAACGAACCAACATGGAAGACGGGGGAGCAGTACTTC,CASNEPTWKTGEQYF
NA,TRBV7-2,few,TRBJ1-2,TGTGCCAGCAGCTTATTGTGGGATAGCTACACCTTC,CASSLLWDSYTF
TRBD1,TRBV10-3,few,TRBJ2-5,TGTGCCATCAGTGAGGCCTCGAGGGGGCGGTCGGAGACCCAGTACTTC,CAISEASRGRSETQYF
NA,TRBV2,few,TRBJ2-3,TGTGCCAGCACCTCGCTAGCGCGCGCAGATACGCAGTATTTT,CASTSLARADTQYF
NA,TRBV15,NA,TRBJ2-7,TGTGCCACCAGTAAGGGGTCGGGCTACGAGCAGTACTTC,CATSKGSGYEQYF
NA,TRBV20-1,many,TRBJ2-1,TGCAGTGCTAGCGGGCAGGGTAATGAGCAGTTCTTC,CSASGQGNEQFF
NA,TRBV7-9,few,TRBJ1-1,TGTGCCAGCAGCCCGACAGTACCGAACACTGAAGCTTTCTTT,CASSPTVPNTEAFF
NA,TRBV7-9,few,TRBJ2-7,TGTGCCAGCAGCTCAAATCCCTTTACCGAGCAGTACTTC,CASSSNPFTEQYF
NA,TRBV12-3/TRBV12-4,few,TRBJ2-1,TGTGCCAGCAGTTTAGCACCCGCAAATGAGCAGTTCTTC,CASSLAPANEQFF
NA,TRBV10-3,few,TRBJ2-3,TGTGCCATCAGTGAGTCGAAAACTAGACCTGCAGATACGCAGTATTTT,CAISESKTRPADTQYF
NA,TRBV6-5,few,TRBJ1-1,TGTGCCAGCAGTTACGGGGCAACAGGGAAGATGAACACTGAAGCTTTCTTT,CASSYGATGKMNTEAFF
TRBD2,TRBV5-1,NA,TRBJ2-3,TGCGCCAGCAGCTTGGATCCGCGGGGGTTCACAGATACGCAGTATTTT,CASSLDPRGFTDTQYF
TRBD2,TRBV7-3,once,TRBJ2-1,TGTGCCAGCAGCTTACGGCTAGCGGGACTCGATGAGCAGTTCTTC,CASSLRLAGLDEQFF
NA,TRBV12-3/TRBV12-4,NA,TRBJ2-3,TGTGCCAGCAGTCCCCAGAACGGGCCAGATAAGCAGTATTTT,CASSPQNGPDKQYF
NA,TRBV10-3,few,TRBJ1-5,TGTGCCATCAGTACCGGGACCTCCAATCAGCCCCAGCATTTT,CAISTGTSNQPQHF
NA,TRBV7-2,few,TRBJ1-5,TGTGCCAGCAGCTTAACAGGGTTGGGACCTAATCAGCCCCAGCATTTT,CASSLTGLGPNQPQHF